This entry is about one T cell receptor (beta chain). Clones were read by immunoSEQ multiplex PCR, and TCRdb kept only the in-frame ones, dropping some. The sample yields hundreds of thousands of clones, approximately 94% seen once. The V gene end was trimmed by 2 bases and the J gene end by 5 bases; junction bases not matched to a gene: 5. CDR3 length: 15 residues. Germline V gives CDR1 SGHTA, CDR2 FQGNSA. This sample is part of a study of T cell responses to AZD1222 COVID-19 vaccine. This receptor was identified in an adult in good health. The V call is TRBV7-2, the J call TRBJ1-4; 7 nucleotides line up with TRBD1. Sample: peripheral blood, taken on day 0 of MenACWY control vaccination. CDR3: CASSLMGTENEKLFF. CDR3 in DNA: TGTGCCAGCAGCTTAATGGGGACAGAGAATGAAAAACTGTTTTTT. The full variable domain, its missing parts supplied by reference TRBV7-2 and TRBJ1-4, is GAGVSQSPSNKVTEKGKDVELRCDPISGHTALYWYRQSLGQGLEFLIYFQGNSAPDKSGLPSDRFSAERTGGSVSTLTIQRTQQEDSAVYLCASSLMGTENEKLFFGSGTQLSVL.